Shown below are 25 T cell receptor beta chains from a single sample sequenced in a study of blood T cells in healthy people across ages. A second about 7 to 12 cycle PCR used barcoded and J-beta primers. TCRdb itself ran the 5' RACE reads through MiXCR, one entry per CDR3 protein. The table shows approximately 1,000,000 distinct CDR3 sequences, with about two fifths occurring only once. The sample comprised blood. The receptors were gathered from a man aged 18 to 30 in good health.

This rearrangement joins TRBV29-1 to TRBJ2-4, with TRBD1 matching over 10 bases. After removal of 6 bases from V and 13 bases from J, the junction contained 15 bases not matched to a gene. There are 14 residues in the CDR3. The V gene's germline CDR1 is SQVTM and CDR2 ANQGSEA. The DNA for the CDR3 is TGCAGCGTACACCGGGACAGGGGTTTCAATGAGCAGTACTTC. It yields the protein CSVHRDRGFNEQYF. Supplemented by reference TRBV29-1 and TRBJ2-4, the full variable domain reads SAVISQKPSRDICQRGTSLTIQCQVDSQVTMMFWYRQQPGQSLTLIATANQGSEATYESGFVIDKFPISRPNLTFSTLTVSNMSPEDSSIYLCSVHRDRGFNEQYFGAGTRLSVL.

The V gene is TRBV28, the J gene TRBJ1-2, with a weak D call TRBD1 (5 bases). The CDR3 totals 15 residues. Deletions cut 5 bases from V and 3 bases from J, with 16 bases between. Germline V gives CDR1 MDHEN, CDR2 SYDVKM. The CDR3 region is CASSRAGTVYYGYTF. CDR3 DNA: TGTGCCAGCAGTCGCGCCGGGACGGTGTACTATGGCTACACCTTC.

The chain is built from TRBV7-2 and TRBJ2-1; D gene uncertain. Germline CDR1 is SGHTA and CDR2 is FQGNSA. V was pared by 5 bases and J by 4 bases, with 6 bases between. CDR3 size: 12 residues. CDR3 residues: CASSVQYNEQFF. The CDR3 bases are TGTGCCAGCAGCGTGCAGTACAATGAGCAGTTCTTC.

In this sample, this clonotype turned up many times. The chain carries TRBV7-2 and TRBJ2-3; D might be TRBD2 (5 bases). The CDR3 extends over 15 amino acids. CDR1 and CDR2 from the germline V gene are SGHTA and FQGNSA. The V gene lost 5 bases and the J gene lost 5 bases, with 17 bases spanning the gap. The CDR3 sequence: CASSPDGLQRDTQYF. CDR3 coding DNA: TGTGCCAGCAGCCCCGACGGACTTCAGCGAGATACGCAGTATTTT.

This clonotype has just a few counts. The chain uses TRBV20-1 and TRBJ2-1; D may be TRBD2 (5 bases). The CDR3 contains 13 residues. Per the germline V gene, CDR1 is DFQATT and CDR2 is SNEGSKA (reference sequence). With 5 bases removed from V and 6 bases from J, the gap between germline ends came to 14 bases. The CDR3 coding sequence is TGCAGTGCTCCCGGGAACGGCCTCAATGAGCAGTTCTTC. This gives the protein CSAPGNGLNEQFF.

This chain connects TRBV12-3 or TRBV12-4 to TRBJ2-7; 10 bases align to TRBD1. J gave up 7 bases and V 6 bases, and 12 bases lay outside the gene matches. This CDR3 has 15 amino acids. The CDR3 loop is CASSRTGGAPNEQYF. The DNA of the CDR3 is TGTGCCAGCAGCCGGACAGGGGGGGCTCCCAATGAGCAGTACTTC.

The chain employs TRBV4-3 and TRBJ1-1; D is unresolved. Germline-derived CDR1 and CDR2 are LGHNA and YSLEER. V was trimmed by 1 base and J by 1 base, leaving 7 bases between them. The CDR3 is made up of 14 amino acids. Here the CDR3 DNA reads TGCGCCAGCAGCCAAGGAGTCCAGAACACTGAAGCTTTCTTT. Translating gives CASSQGVQNTEAFF.

The rearrangement uses TRBV9 and TRBJ1-6; D unclear. The CDR3 loop spans 17 amino acids. Germline CDR1 and CDR2: SGDLS and YYNGEE. Trimming shortened V by 0 bases and J by 8 bases, and 18 bases separated the two germline ends. This chain's CDR3 is CASSVDPDPGGDSPLHF. CDR3 sequence (DNA): TGTGCCAGCAGCGTAGACCCAGACCCCGGCGGGGATTCACCCCTCCACTTT.

This chain links TRBV6-2 or TRBV6-3 with TRBJ2-3; 7 nucleotides match TRBD1. The V gene end was trimmed by 0 bases and the J gene end by 0 bases; junction bases not matched to a gene: 15. Germline-derived CDR1 and CDR2 are MNHEY and SVGEGT. The CDR3 sequence is 20 residues long. The CDR3 region is CASSYSTGTTAHASTDTQYF. The CDR3 DNA reads as TGTGCCAGCAGTTACTCGACAGGGACGACCGCCCACGCTAGCACAGATACGCAGTATTTT.

For this clonotype: The germline gene is not matched at one end of the junction; a read error may be the cause. The rearrangement links TRBV7-3 to TRBJ1-2, with a weak D call TRBD1 (6 bases). Germline CDR1 reads SGHTA; CDR2 reads FQGTGA. This CDR3 has 14 amino acids. CDR3 sequence (DNA): TGTACCAGCTTCTTAACGGACAGTATCTATGGCTACACCTTC. Protein: CTSFLTDSIYGYTF.

A few counts support this clonotype. The chain employs TRBV20-1 and TRBJ1-1; D is undetermined. CDR1 is DFQATT, CDR2 SNEGSKA, per germline (reference sequence). The CDR3 is 11 residues long. Trimming removed 5 bases at V and 3 bases at J, with 7 bases between. The CDR3 protein is CSAGIDTEAFF. The CDR3 DNA reads as TGCAGTGCTGGGATAGACACTGAAGCTTTCTTT.

In this sample, this clonotype turned up a few times. CDR3 DNA: TGTGCCAGCGAAGCCACCTACAATGAGCAGTTCTTC. Amino acids: CASEATYNEQFF. This chain connects TRBV9 to TRBJ2-1; no clear D gene. The V end lost 7 bases, the J end lost 2 bases, and 7 bases lay between the germline ends. Germline V lookup: CDR1 SGDLS, CDR2 YYNGEE. This CDR3 is 12 amino acids long.

Written as DNA, the CDR3 is TGCGCCAGCAGCCAACTTCTGAGGGAGGGGGGATACACAGATACGCAGTATTTT. Amino acid sequence: CASSQLLREGGYTDTQYF. The genes are TRBV4-3 and TRBJ2-3; the D gene is possibly TRBD2 (7 bases). The ends were cut back, 2 bases at V and 2 bases at J, with 20 bases in the middle. Germline V CDR1 and CDR2: LGHNA, YSLEER. The CDR3 covers 18 residues.

V gene TRBV20-1 combines with J gene TRBJ2-4; unclear D gene. The J call may be in error: the DNA end matches TRBJ2-7 better. There are 12 residues in the CDR3. CDR1 DFQATT and CDR2 SNEGSKA come from the germline V gene (reference sequence). CDR3 nucleotide sequence: TGCAGTGCTAGAGATCTTAGTCCCGAGCAGTACTTC. Amino acids: CSARDLSPEQYF.

The DNA of the CDR3 is TGCAGTGCTAGAAACGGGGCGGTAGATCAGCCCCAGCATTTT. Its translation is CSARNGAVDQPQHF. The chain couples TRBV20-1 to TRBJ1-5; maybe TRBD1 (5 bases). Germline CDR1 and CDR2: DFQATT and SNEGSKA (reference sequence). The length of the CDR3 is 14 residues. With 2 bases removed from V and 5 bases from J, the gap between germline ends came to 13 bases.

V usage is TRBV20-1 and J usage is TRBJ1-1; D not resolved. The CDR3 sequence is 13 residues long. V was trimmed by 5 bases and J by 1 base, leaving 11 bases between them. Germline V CDR1 and CDR2: DFQATT, SNEGSKA (reference sequence). CDR3 nucleotide sequence: TGCAGTGCTCCCCGACACACGAACACTGAAGCTTTCTTT. Translated: CSAPRHTNTEAFF.

CDR3 in amino acids: CSARTSGTYNQPQHF. Written as DNA, the CDR3 is TGCAGTGCTAGGACGTCAGGGACATACAATCAGCCCCAGCATTTT. The chain joins TRBV20-1 to TRBJ1-5, with D maybe TRBD1 (6 bases). Deletions cut 3 bases from V and 3 bases from J, with 15 bases between. The germline V gene has CDR1 DFQATT and CDR2 SNEGSKA (reference sequence). The CDR3 runs 15 residues.

The sample holds many counts of this clonotype. The chain links TRBV4-3 to TRBJ1-2, with D unclear. The V and J ends lost 0 bases and 4 bases respectively, with 6 bases between them. From germline, CDR1 is LGHNA and CDR2 YSLEER. The CDR3 is 13 residues long. The CDR3 spells CASSQDRVYGYTF. CDR3 bases: TGCGCCAGCAGCCAAGATAGGGTCTATGGCTACACCTTC.

The chain recombines TRBV4-2 with TRBJ2-3; possible D gene TRBD2, 6 bases. V was shortened by 2 bases and J by 5 bases, with 11 bases between the two germline ends. The CDR3 extends over 14 amino acids. Germline V gene sequence: CDR1 LGHNA, CDR2 YNFKEQ. The DNA of the CDR3 is TGTGCCAGCAGCCAATGGGGGGTTAAAGATACGCAGTATTTT. This sequence encodes CASSQWGVKDTQYF.

J is TRBJ2-1 and V is TRBV6-2 or TRBV6-3; D may correspond to TRBD1 or TRBD2 (5 bases each). V was clipped by 2 bases and J by 0 bases, with 11 bases between them. This CDR3 comprises 16 residues. Germline lookup yields CDR1 MNHEY and CDR2 SVGEGT. The CDR3 spells CASSYRDVGSYNEQFF. DNA of the CDR3: TGTGCCAGCAGTTACAGGGACGTAGGCTCCTACAATGAGCAGTTCTTC.

The chain couples TRBV6-5 to TRBJ1-4; perhaps TRBD1 as D (6 bases). There are 14 residues in the CDR3. Germline CDR1 reads MNHEY; CDR2 reads SVGAGI. V dropped 0 bases and J dropped 7 bases, with 9 bases sitting between them. CDR3 region: CASSYSSGVEKLFF. CDR3 coding DNA: TGTGCCAGCAGTTACTCGTCAGGGGTTGAAAAACTGTTTTTT.

The genes are TRBV29-1 and TRBJ2-1; D is perhaps TRBD1 (5 bases). The J call may be mistaken, given a closer DNA end match to TRBJ2-7. This CDR3 contains 14 residues. Germline V CDR1 and CDR2: SQVTM, ANQGSEA. The CDR3 loop reads CSVEVRDSYNEQYF. CDR3 nucleotide sequence: TGCAGCGTTGAAGTCCGAGACAGTTACAATGAGCAGTACTTC.

V usage is TRBV20-1 and J usage is TRBJ1-5, with a weak D call TRBD1 (5 bases). There are 17 residues in the CDR3. Germline lookup yields CDR1 DFQATT and CDR2 SNEGSKA (reference sequence). V lost 3 bases, J lost 0 bases, and 18 bases lay in between. The CDR3 is CSASRQGRSASNQPQHF. CDR3 coding DNA: TGCAGTGCTAGTCGGCAGGGAAGGAGCGCTAGCAATCAGCCCCAGCATTTT.

The chain employs TRBV20-1 and TRBJ1-2; TRBD1 agrees at 8 bases. CDR1 and CDR2 (germline): DFQATT, SNEGSKA (reference sequence). This CDR3 contains 14 residues. The junction had 8 bases not matched to a gene; V was cut back by 5 bases and J by 3 bases. The CDR3 coding sequence is TGCAGTGCTGGAACAGGGGGTGAGGACTATGGCTACACCTTC. This sequence encodes CSAGTGGEDYGYTF.

This clonotype has ten or more counts. The genes are TRBV3-1 and TRBJ2-7; 7 bases match TRBD1. Germline CDR1 and CDR2: LGHDT and YNNKEL (reference sequence). The CDR3 consists of 14 residues. The trim removed 6 bases at V and 4 bases at J, leaving 9 bases unmatched. DNA of the CDR3: TGTGCCAGCAGACTTTCGACAGGGAGATACGAGCAGTACTTC. This encodes CASRLSTGRYEQYF.